One and the same sample provided the 21 T cell receptor beta chains below, sequenced in a study of blood T cell repertoires in COVID-19. The protocol was immunoSEQ multiplex PCR, while the TCRdb copy is restricted to in-frame clones and leaves out a portion. The sample has over 60,000 clones; around nine tenths are singletons. Sequencing was performed on peripheral blood. Receptors originate from a man in his 70s with active or convalescent COVID-19.

Turning to this clone: Compared with germline, one end of the junction differs, possibly owing to a read error. This chain links TRBV7-9 with TRBJ2-7, with a weak D call TRBD2 (6 bases). CDR3 length: 12 residues. CDR1 and CDR2 from the germline V gene are SEHNR and FQNEAQ (reference sequence). CDR3: CASSRTGTPLHF. The CDR3 DNA reads TGTGCCAGCAGTCGTACCGGGACTCCCCTGCACTTC.

The chain combines TRBV28 with TRBJ2-1; TRBD1 agrees at 9 bases. Trimming took 5 bases from V and 4 from J; bases not matched to a gene: 9. This CDR3 is 16 amino acids long. The V gene's germline CDR1 is MDHEN and CDR2 SYDVKM. The CDR3 here is CASSGDRAGGYNEQFF. CDR3 nucleotide sequence: TGTGCCAGCAGTGGGGACAGGGCGGGCGGATACAATGAGCAGTTCTTC.

This chain connects TRBV18 to TRBJ1-2; D may be TRBD1 (6 bases). In germline, CDR1 is KGHSH, CDR2 LQKENI. Trimming shortened V by 6 bases and J by 5 bases, and 13 bases separated the two germline ends. The CDR3 sequence is 13 residues long. The CDR3 spells CASSPDSIYGYTF. The CDR3 DNA sequence: TGTGCCAGCTCTCCGGACAGCATTTATGGCTACACCTTC.

The genes are TRBV18 and TRBJ1-1; D uncertain. V lost 6 bases and J lost 2, with 7 bases in between. CDR3 length equals 12 residues. Germline V CDR1 and CDR2: KGHSH, LQKENI. The CDR3 bases are TGTGCCAGCTCGGAGGATAACACTGAAGCTTTCTTT. Protein product: CASSEDNTEAFF.

This rearrangement joins TRBV11-2 to TRBJ1-2; D gene ambiguous. Germline assignment: CDR1 SGHAT and CDR2 FQNNGV. V was pared by 5 bases and J by 6 bases, with 10 bases between. The CDR3 totals 12 residues. The CDR3 nucleotides read TGTGCCAGCAGCCCGAACGGGGATGGCTACACCTTC. It specifies CASSPNGDGYTF.

The V call is TRBV24-1, the J call TRBJ1-5; the match to TRBD1 covers 9 bases. V trimming: 4 bases; J trimming: 4 bases; junction bases outside the gene matches: 13. This CDR3 has 18 residues. CDR1 KGHDR and CDR2 SFDVKD come from the germline V gene. The CDR3 coding sequence is TGTGCCACCAGTGACTCACGCCGGGACAGGGAATGGAATCAGCCCCAGCATTTT. It encodes CATSDSRRDREWNQPQHF.

The table lists this clone with a few counts. The V gene is TRBV30, the J gene TRBJ2-7, with 11 bases identical to TRBD2. J lost 0 bases, V lost 0 bases, and 4 bases had no gene match. The CDR3 is 16 amino acids. Germline V gene lookup returns CDR1 GTSNPN and CDR2 SVGIG (reference sequence). The DNA of the CDR3 is TGTGCCTGGAGTGTGATAGCGGGAGGGAGCTCCTACGAGCAGTACTTC. It translates to CAWSVIAGGSSYEQYF.

The V call is TRBV9, the J call TRBJ2-2; 7 nucleotides line up with TRBD2. Trimming removed 8 bases from V and 0 bases from J; junction bases left unmatched: 1. Germline CDR1 is SGDLS and CDR2 is YYNGEE. CDR3 size: 13 residues. CDR3 DNA sequence: TGTGCCAGTACTAGCGCGAACACCGGGGAGCTGTTTTTT. Translated: CASTSANTGELFF.

This chain links TRBV7-3 with TRBJ2-2, with D hard to call. Deletions cut 0 bases from V and 7 bases from J, with 6 bases between. Germline V gives CDR1 SGHTA, CDR2 FQGTGA. This CDR3 spans 13 amino acids. CDR3 sequence (DNA): TGTGCCAGCAGCTTAACGGCAGGCGGGGAGCTGTTTTTT. Its protein product is CASSLTAGGELFF.

This chain uses TRBV30 with TRBJ2-3; 10 positions match TRBD2. The CDR3 spans 13 residues. The germline V gene has CDR1 GTSNPN and CDR2 SVGIG (reference sequence). The trim removed 8 bases at V and 5 bases at J, leaving 7 bases unmatched. CDR3 residues: CASSSGRIDTQYF. CDR3 coding DNA: TGTGCCAGCTCTAGCGGGAGAATAGATACGCAGTATTTT. The variable domain in full, completed from reference TRBV30 and TRBJ2-3, reads SQTIHQWPATLVQPVGSPLSLECTVEGTSNPNLYWYRQAAGRGLQLLFYSVGIGQISSEVPQNLSASRPQDRQFILSSKKLLLSDSGFYLCASSSGRIDTQYFGPGTRLTVL.

The chain combines TRBV12-3 or TRBV12-4 with TRBJ1-3; the match to TRBD1 covers 7 bases. Trimming cost V 5 bases and J 13 bases; bases outside gene matches: 5. This CDR3 contains 11 residues. CDR3: CASSRGQPIYF. As DNA, the CDR3 is TGTGCCAGCAGTAGGGGACAGCCAATATATTTT.

J is TRBJ2-7 and V is TRBV6-5; 7 nucleotides align to TRBD1. The CDR3 length is 15 residues. Trimming took 5 bases from V and 2 from J; bases not matched to a gene: 9. Per the germline V gene, CDR1 is MNHEY and CDR2 is SVGAGI. The CDR3 protein is CASSLAQGKAYEQYF. The CDR3 bases are TGTGCCAGCAGTCTCGCACAGGGGAAGGCCTACGAGCAGTACTTC.

CDR3 in DNA: TGTGCCACCCATTGGTCAGAACAGACACAAGCTTTCTTT. Its translation is CATHWSEQTQAFF. The rearrangement uses TRBV6-5 and TRBJ1-1; D gene uncertain. The ends were cut back, 10 bases at V and 9 bases at J, with 21 bases in the middle. Looked up from germline, CDR1 is MNHEY and CDR2 is SVGAGI. This CDR3 comprises 13 residues.

The genes are TRBV6-6 and TRBJ2-7; 13 nucleotides match TRBD2. Germline assignment: CDR1 MNHNY and CDR2 SVGAGI (reference sequence). CDR3 length equals 17 residues. The V segment lost 5 bases and the J segment 1 base; nucleotides outside the gene matches: 8. The CDR3 is CASSRGTSGILSYEQYF. The CDR3, as DNA: TGTGCCAGCAGTCGGGGGACTAGCGGGATTTTGTCCTACGAGCAGTACTTC.

This sequence joins TRBV5-4 and TRBJ1-1; the D is unclear. This CDR3 is 14 amino acids long. CDR1 is SGHNT, CDR2 YYREEE, per germline (reference sequence). The V end lost 0 bases, the J end lost 0 bases, and 6 bases lay between the germline ends. The CDR3 DNA reads TGTGCCAGCAGCTTGGGGAGACTGAACACTGAAGCTTTCTTT. Protein sequence: CASSLGRLNTEAFF.

This rearrangement joins TRBV19 to TRBJ1-2; the D gene is possibly TRBD1 (5 bases). Trimming cost V 5 bases and J 2 bases, with 15 bases left between them. The length of the CDR3 is 15 residues. Germline lookup yields CDR1 LNHDA and CDR2 SQIVND (reference sequence). CDR3 region: CASSRFDRGNYGYTF. The CDR3 nucleotides read TGTGCCAGTAGTCGGTTCGACCGGGGGAACTATGGCTACACCTTC.

This rearrangement joins TRBV10-3 to TRBJ1-2, with D possibly being TRBD1 (5 bases). The CDR3 sequence is 14 residues long. Trimming left V 9 bases short and J 7 bases short, with 21 bases between. Germline values: CDR1 ENHRY, CDR2 SYGVKD. CDR3 region: CAIGAGQSVFGYTF. Written as DNA, the CDR3 is TGTGCCATAGGGGCAGGGCAGAGTGTTTTTGGCTACACCTTC.

The genes are TRBV9 and TRBJ1-2; 9 bases fit TRBD1. Losses at the gene ends were 7 bases for V and 6 bases for J; bases not matched to a gene: 4. CDR3 length: 12 amino acids. Germline V gene data show CDR1 as SGDLS and CDR2 as YYNGEE. The CDR3 DNA reads TGTGCCAGCTCCCGGACAGGGGATGGCTACACCTTC. Residues: CASSRTGDGYTF.

The CDR3 sequence is CASSAGHAYEQYF. CDR3 coding DNA: TGTGCCAGCAGCGCAGGACATGCCTACGAGCAGTACTTC. The gene calls are TRBV9 and TRBJ2-7; a weak D match, TRBD1 (5 bases). The germline V gene encodes CDR1 SGDLS and CDR2 YYNGEE. The CDR3 loop spans 13 amino acids. Trimming pared 3 bases from V and 2 bases from J, leaving 9 bases between.

The rearrangement joins TRBV3-1 (or the pseudogene TRBV3-2) to TRBJ2-1; TRBD2 matches 7 bases. J was trimmed by 9 bases and V by 2 bases; bases with no gene match: 10. The CDR3 length is 15 residues. Germline V lookup: CDR1 LGHDT, CDR2 YNNKEL (reference sequence). The CDR3 protein is CASSQSLAVKREQFF. In nucleotides, the CDR3 is TGTGCCAGCAGCCAATCTCTAGCGGTGAAACGTGAGCAGTTCTTC.

The rearrangement links TRBV7-9 to TRBJ2-5, with D maybe TRBD2 (5 bases). V was cut by 1 base and J by 5 bases, with 14 bases left in between. Germline V lookup: CDR1 SEHNR, CDR2 FQNEAQ (reference sequence). CDR3 length equals 15 residues. CDR3 protein: CASSLGAGDRETQYF. CDR3 coding DNA: TGTGCCAGCAGCTTAGGGGCCGGGGATAGGGAGACCCAGTACTTC.